The source of this T cell receptor (beta chain) is a study of sequential checkpoint blockade in melanoma (dated by TCRdb to about 2019). Study-level background: In a 1:1 randomization, patients received either first-line nivolumab then ipilimumab (arm A) or ipilimumab then nivolumab (arm B). Maintenance nivolumab was given following each of the two trial sequences. TCRbeta immunosequencing was performed on DNA from around 91 pretreatment melanoma tumor samples. For twenty-two patients, matched tumor biopsies were taken both before treatment and at week 13, after single-agent nivolumab (arm A) or ipilimumab (arm B). In 60% to 85% of the matched pre- and post-treatment tumor biopsy pairs, both biopsies came from the same lesion. Here is what the overall study found, with its caveats: Patients with increases in tumor T-cell fraction and clonality by week 13 were approximately 30 times more likely to achieve clinical benefit. Small sample sizes and reduced statistical power limited the within-arm analyses of tumor T-cell fraction. The response-prediction model combining TCR metrics and mutation burden needs validation in larger, independent patient cohorts. In the nivolumab-first arm (arm A), an association was found between pretreatment tumor TIL clonality and response (P = .04). Tumor T-cell fraction and clonality were correlated with PD-L1 staining and CD8+ T-cell counts, but not with mutational load.

The sample's treatment or condition, from its label and the paper: randomized to nivolumab then ipilimumab (arm A) or the reverse (arm B). No trial patient had received prior DNA-damaging chemotherapy. Samples were obtained from patients with melanoma enrolled in CheckMate 064, a randomized, open-label phase II trial of sequential checkpoint blockade. Tumor TCR sequencing used genomic DNA from formalin-fixed paraffin-embedded (FFPE) tissue samples. From the germline V gene, CDR1 is SQVTM and CDR2 is ANQGSEA. V loses 6 bases, J loses 1 base, and the germline ends lie 12 bases apart. From cysteine to phenylalanine, the CDR3 is 13 amino acids long. CDR3 DNA only is kept here, 39 bases in frame from base 1. The immunoSEQ Assay was used to immunosequence TCRbeta CDR3 regions from genomic DNA. Before high-throughput sequencing, the genomic DNA was amplified using bias-controlled multiplex PCR. The paper's processing steps were these. To quantify the absolute abundance of each unique TCRbeta CDR3 region, the sequences were collapsed and filtered. Clonality was defined as 1 minus Pielou's evenness and was calculated using productive rearrangements only. Tumor T-cell fraction was calculated by normalizing TCRbeta template counts to the amount of usable DNA, which was estimated from several housekeeping genes. A previously published method was used to identify clones with significantly greater frequencies in on-treatment samples than in baseline samples. In TCRdb, the immuneACCESS table is reduced to in-frame sequences with V and J assigned. These tables do not hold every clone; where another copy was compared, an unresolved V gene accounts for under half, and the others remain unexplained. V and J calls and clone size come straight from that table; D and trimming were deduced from the DNA. The sample yields about 19,000 clones; roughly 28% were counted once. The top ten clonotypes cover about 7.2% of the sample.

With regard to this clone: Its antigen target is currently unknown. No base quality information exists; no much larger clone differs at one position.

The chain is encoded by TRBV29-1 joined to TRBJ1-1; D gene: possibly TRBD1, on 5 matching bases. The TCR was taken from a human donor with melanoma. Sequences were derived from tumor tissue (inferred from file names), sampled from a patient given nivolumab and ipilimumab in sequence. In nucleotides, the sequence is TGCAGCGTCTCCCCCCAGGGGAACACTGAAGCTTTCTTT. Translation gives CSVSPQGNTEAFF.